The present T cell receptor (beta chain) was sequenced within a study of cytomegalovirus exposure and HLA in healthy donors. The study, taken as a whole, reports: Exclusion as indistinguishable affected some V segments, including TRBV6-2 and TRBV6-3.

CDR3 size: 16 residues. The V gene's germline CDR1 is SGHTA and CDR2 FQGNSA. Trimming at V came to 4 bases and at J to 6 bases, leaving 8 bases not matched to a gene. Regarding this clone: Its specificity is unknown.

The study ran its PCR with 60 Vbeta and 13 Jbeta primers. Here immunoSEQ multiplex PCR was the method, and the copy in TCRdb shows in-frame clones only, minus some. The sample includes some 81,000 clones, approximately 77% of them seen just once. Sequencing was performed on PBMCs. The source is a woman in her thirties or forties in good health and CMV-seropositive. The rearrangement links TRBV7-2 to TRBJ1-6; TRBD1 aligns across 8 bases. In DNA, the CDR3 is TGTGCCAGCAGCTCGAGAGAACAGGGGGGTAATTCACCCCTCCACTTT. Translation: CASSSREQGGNSPLHF.